What follows is one TCR beta chain and its context. The antigen remains unidentified. Individual cDNA molecules received unique molecular identifiers during library preparation. MiXCR, run by TCRdb on the 5' RACE reads, gives a single entry per CDR3 protein. This sample has more than 55,000 distinct CDR3 sequences, with roughly 13% found just once. This entry belongs to a study of early T cells in non-severe SARS-CoV-2 infection. As for the study in general: The authors sequenced bulk RNA from unsorted whole blood, leaving chains unpaired. Study-wide results and caveats: VDJdb matching, biased toward anti-spike CD8 responses, missed private and CD4 specificities.

The CDR3 has 13 residues. Germline V lookup: CDR1 SQVTM, CDR2 ANQGSEA. Between the trimmed V and J ends, which lost 7 bases and 4 bases, there was a span of 15 bases. This chain connects TRBV29-1 to TRBJ2-3, with D possibly called TRBD1 or TRBD2 (6 bases each). The specimen was whole blood, collected at baseline. The source is an adult who was a healthcare worker with PCR-confirmed SARS-CoV-2 infection or an uninfected control (not recorded which). CDR3: CSGTRGRADTQYF. For the CDR3, the DNA is TGCAGCGGAACACGGGGGCGCGCAGATACGCAGTATTTT.